This T cell receptor beta chain came from a study of multiple sclerosis patients with progressive multifocal leukoencephalopathy. This CDR3 is 13 amino acids long. Per the germline V gene, CDR1 is SGHNT and CDR2 is YYREEE (reference sequence). V lost 4 bases and J 0 bases, leaving 7 bases between the germline ends. Regarding the study as a whole: At PML onset, no shared TRBV or TRBJ gene usage was seen.

On this clone: Its cognate antigen is unknown.

Time point given: roughly 13 months of natalizumab therapy. Multiple sclerosis patients on natalizumab who never developed PML served as longitudinally sampled controls. The method was immunoSEQ multiplex PCR; TCRdb's version includes in-frame clones alone and lacks a portion of them. The repertoire consists of 25,000 to 30,000 clones, with roughly 90% occurring once and the leading ten covering approximately 1.4%. This chain links TRBV5-4 with TRBJ1-1; D is unresolved. This sequence was found in a human donor with multiple sclerosis. The starting material was PBMCs, obtained from a patient treated with natalizumab. The CDR3, as DNA: TGTGCCAGCAGCGCAACGATGAACACTGAAGCTTTCTTT. It yields the protein CASSATMNTEAFF.